Presented here are 12 T cell receptor beta chains from one specimen sequenced in a study of blood T cell repertoires in COVID-19. Sequencing used immunoSEQ multiplex PCR; TCRdb keeps in-frame clones, though not all of them. The table has 190,000 or so clones, roughly 81% seen once. Sequenced sample: peripheral blood. All receptors derive from a woman of 80 years or more with COVID-19, enrolled during active disease.

The rearrangement uses TRBV7-9 and TRBJ2-5, with 13 bases fitting TRBD2. The CDR3 spans 16 residues. V lost 0 bases and J lost 5; bases outside the gene matches: 3. Germline-derived CDR1 and CDR2 are SEHNR and FQNEAQ (reference sequence). CDR3 residues: CASSLASGLAGETQYF. The CDR3 bases are TGTGCCAGCAGCTTAGCCTCGGGACTAGCGGGGGAGACCCAGTACTTC.

This clone was counted a single time. The chain uses TRBV7-2 and TRBJ1-6; D gene uncertain. Deletions cut 1 base from V and 11 bases from J, with 12 bases between. The CDR3 is made up of 14 amino acids. The germline gives CDR1 SGHTA, CDR2 FQGNSA. CDR3 sequence (DNA): TGTGCCAGCAGCTTAGACCCCGGAGGCACACCCCTCCACTTT. Its translation: CASSLDPGGTPLHF.

The chain is built from TRBV7-2 and TRBJ2-2, with D tentatively TRBD2 (6 bases). The V gene's germline CDR1 is SGHTA and CDR2 FQGNSA. The CDR3 length is 14 residues. V was pared by 1 base and J by 7 bases, with 10 bases between. In nucleotides, the CDR3 is TGTGCCAGCAGCTTAGAGGGCGGGGTCGGGGAGCTGTTTTTT. It translates to CASSLEGGVGELFF. The whole variable domain, filled in from reference TRBV7-2 and TRBJ2-2, reads GAGVSQSPSNKVTEKGKDVELRCDPISGHTALYWYRQSLGQGLEFLIYFQGNSAPDKSGLPSDRFSAERTGGSVSTLTIQRTQQEDSAVYLCASSLEGGVGELFFGEGSRLTVL.

This rearrangement joins TRBV19 to TRBJ2-3; D not certain. V was shortened by 11 bases and J by 4 bases, with 10 bases between the two germline ends. The CDR3 contains 11 residues. The germline gives CDR1 LNHDA, CDR2 SQIVND (reference sequence). The chain's CDR3 is CASVSADTQYF. CDR3 nucleotides: TGTGCCTCCGTATCCGCAGATACGCAGTATTTT.

This clone occurred a few times. The J gene is TRBJ2-7, the V gene TRBV12-5, with 7 bases matching TRBD2. The junction had 7 bases not matched to a gene; V was cut back by 0 bases and J by 5 bases. Germline assignment: CDR1 LGHNT and CDR2 FRNRAP. This CDR3 region has 15 residues. Here the CDR3 DNA reads TGTGCTAGTGGTTTGGTGGGGGAGGGCAGGAACGAGCAGTACTTC. Its translation: CASGLVGEGRNEQYF.

This chain links TRBV19 with TRBJ1-1, with 8 nucleotides matching TRBD1. Germline V lookup: CDR1 LNHDA, CDR2 SQIVND (reference sequence). V gave up 4 bases and J gave up 2 bases; unmatched junction bases: 6. The CDR3 spans 15 residues. Here the CDR3 reads CASSTGGGGNTEAFF. CDR3 nucleotide sequence: TGTGCCAGTAGTACAGGGGGCGGCGGAAACACTGAAGCTTTCTTT.

The V call is TRBV2, the J call TRBJ2-7; 7 bases agree with TRBD1. CDR1 and CDR2 from the germline V gene are SNHLY and FYNNEI. The CDR3 spans 14 residues. V lost 8 bases, J lost 4 bases, and 11 bases stayed unmatched. CDR3 nucleotide sequence: TGTGCCAGCCAGGGGGTGACCGGGAAATACGAGCAGTACTTC. Its translation: CASQGVTGKYEQYF.

The chain couples TRBV5-4 to TRBJ2-7, with D possibly matching TRBD2 (5 bases). Trimming took 3 bases from V and 3 from J, leaving 10 bases between them. Per germline, CDR1 SGHNT and CDR2 YYREEE (reference sequence). The CDR3 runs to 13 residues. The CDR3 spells CASSSGSGYEQYF. The CDR3, as DNA: TGTGCCAGCAGCTCGGGGTCGGGCTACGAGCAGTACTTC.

This chain links TRBV14 with TRBJ2-3, with TRBD2 matching over 8 bases. This CDR3 spans 17 amino acids. V was clipped by 1 base and J by 4 bases; unmatched bases: 10. Germline V gives CDR1 SGHDN, CDR2 FVKESK. The DNA of the CDR3 is TGTGCCAGCAGCCAAGCTTGGAGCGGGAGAAATTCAGATACGCAGTATTTT. It encodes CASSQAWSGRNSDTQYF.

The V gene is TRBV10-2, the J gene TRBJ2-7, with TRBD2 identical over 8 bases. After removal of 4 bases from V and 2 bases from J, the junction contained 1 base not matched to a gene. Per the germline V gene, CDR1 is WSHSY and CDR2 is SAAADI. This CDR3 spans 13 amino acids. CDR3: CASSAGGAYEQYF. In DNA, the CDR3 is TGCGCCAGCAGTGCCGGGGGGGCCTACGAGCAGTACTTC.

This clone was detected only once. This chain joins TRBV18 and TRBJ1-2; 9 nucleotides line up with TRBD1. CDR1 KGHSH and CDR2 LQKENI come from the germline V gene. CDR3 size: 16 residues. Trimming took 6 bases from V and 0 from J; bases not matched to a gene: 8. The DNA for the CDR3 is TGTGCCAGCTCCCAAGGGACAGGGCGTTCTAACTATGGCTACACCTTC. This encodes CASSQGTGRSNYGYTF.

This CDR3 is CASEARTSWNTEAFF. The CDR3 coding sequence is TGTGCCAGCGAGGCCCGGACATCCTGGAACACTGAAGCTTTCTTT. The chain combines TRBV27 with TRBJ1-1; tentative D call: TRBD1 (5 bases). This CDR3 contains 15 residues. Germline loops: CDR1 MNHEY, CDR2 SMNVEV (reference sequence). Trimming left V 8 bases short and J 1 base short, with 17 bases between.